This T cell receptor beta chain was sequenced for a study of blood T cell repertoires in COVID-19. Generated by immunoSEQ multiplex PCR, the TCRdb table keeps only in-frame clones and is missing some. The data hold roughly 24,000 clones, with around 90% observed a single time. Trimming removed 3 bases from V and 4 bases from J; junction bases left unmatched: 9. The CDR3 spans 15 residues. Germline-derived CDR1 and CDR2 are DFQATT and SNEGSKA (reference sequence). Sequences were obtained from peripheral blood. The rearrangement links TRBV20-1 to TRBJ1-2; 9 bases line up with TRBD1. This TCR came from a woman between 65 and 79 years old with active COVID-19. The CDR3 sequence: CSASQPTGGIYGYTF. The CDR3 region has the DNA TGCAGTGCTAGTCAACCGACAGGGGGGATCTATGGCTACACCTTC.